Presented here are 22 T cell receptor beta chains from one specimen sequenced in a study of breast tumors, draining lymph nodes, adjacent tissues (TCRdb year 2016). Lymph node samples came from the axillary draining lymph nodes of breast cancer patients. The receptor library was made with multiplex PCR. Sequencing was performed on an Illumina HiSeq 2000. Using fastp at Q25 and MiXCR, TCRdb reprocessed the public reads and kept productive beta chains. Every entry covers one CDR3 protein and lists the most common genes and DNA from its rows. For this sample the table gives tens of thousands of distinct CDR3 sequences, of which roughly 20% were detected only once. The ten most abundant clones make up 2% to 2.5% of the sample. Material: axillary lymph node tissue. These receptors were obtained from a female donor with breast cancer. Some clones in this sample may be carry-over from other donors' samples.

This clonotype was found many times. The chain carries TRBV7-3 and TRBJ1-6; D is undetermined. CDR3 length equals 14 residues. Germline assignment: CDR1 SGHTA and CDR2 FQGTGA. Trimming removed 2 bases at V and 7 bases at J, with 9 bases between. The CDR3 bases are TGTGCCAGCAGCTTACACGAAAGAAATTCACCCCTCCACTTT. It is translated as CASSLHERNSPLHF.

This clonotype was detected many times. The DNA of the CDR3 is TGTGCCAGCAGCTCCTGGGGAAGCCCGGTTAACAATGAGCAGTTCTTC. Its translation is CASSSWGSPVNNEQFF. The chain carries TRBV7-2 and TRBJ2-1; no definite D call. The CDR3 has 16 residues. The germline gives CDR1 SGHTA, CDR2 FQGNSA. V was pared by 4 bases and J by 5 bases, with 18 bases between.

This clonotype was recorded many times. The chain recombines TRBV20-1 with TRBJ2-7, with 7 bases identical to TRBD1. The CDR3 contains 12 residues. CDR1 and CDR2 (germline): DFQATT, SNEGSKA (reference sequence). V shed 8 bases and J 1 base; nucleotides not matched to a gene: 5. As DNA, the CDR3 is TGCAGTACCCGGGACAGTTCCTACGAGCAGTACTTC. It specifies CSTRDSSYEQYF.

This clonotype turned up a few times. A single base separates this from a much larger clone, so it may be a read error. The CDR3 nucleotides read TGCAGTGCTAGAGGCAGGGTACCCTACGAGCAGCACTTC. Translated: CSARGRVPYEQHF. The chain employs TRBV20-1 and TRBJ2-7; weak D call: TRBD1 (5 bases). Germline CDR1 is DFQATT and CDR2 is SNEGSKA (reference sequence). The CDR3 extends over 13 amino acids.

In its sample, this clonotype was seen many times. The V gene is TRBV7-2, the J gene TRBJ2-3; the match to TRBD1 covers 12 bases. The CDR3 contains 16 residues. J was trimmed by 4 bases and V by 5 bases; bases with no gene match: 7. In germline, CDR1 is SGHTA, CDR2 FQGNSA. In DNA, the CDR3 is TGTGCCAGCAGCCCGCCGGGACAGGGGGCCTCAGATACGCAGTATTTT. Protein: CASSPPGQGASDTQYF. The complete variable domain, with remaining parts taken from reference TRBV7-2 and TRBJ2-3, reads GAGVSQSPSNKVTEKGKDVELRCDPISGHTALYWYRQSLGQGLEFLIYFQGNSAPDKSGLPSDRFSAERTGGSVSTLTIQRTQQEDSAVYLCASSPPGQGASDTQYFGPGTRLTVL.

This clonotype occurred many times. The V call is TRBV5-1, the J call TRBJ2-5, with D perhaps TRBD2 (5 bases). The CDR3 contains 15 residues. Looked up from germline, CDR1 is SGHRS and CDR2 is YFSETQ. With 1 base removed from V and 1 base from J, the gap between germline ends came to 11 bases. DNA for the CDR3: TGCGCCAGCAGCTTGAACGTGGCGGGCCAAGAGACCCAGTACTTC. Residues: CASSLNVAGQETQYF.

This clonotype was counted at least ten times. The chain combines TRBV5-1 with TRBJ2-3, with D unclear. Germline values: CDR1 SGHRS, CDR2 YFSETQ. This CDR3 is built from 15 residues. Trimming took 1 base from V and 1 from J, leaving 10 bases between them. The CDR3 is CASSLNAVGTDTQYF. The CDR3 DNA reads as TGCGCCAGCAGCTTGAACGCGGTCGGCACAGATACGCAGTATTTT. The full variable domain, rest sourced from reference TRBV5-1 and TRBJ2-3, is KAGVTQTPRYLIKTRGQQVTLSCSPISGHRSVSWYQQTPGQGLQFLFEYFSETQRNKGNFPGRFSGRQFSNSRSEMNVSTLELGDSALYLCASSLNAVGTDTQYFGPGTRLTVL.

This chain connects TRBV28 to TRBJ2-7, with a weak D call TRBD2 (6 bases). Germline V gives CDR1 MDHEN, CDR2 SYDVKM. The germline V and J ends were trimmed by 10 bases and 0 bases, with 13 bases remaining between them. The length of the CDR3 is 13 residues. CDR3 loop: CATQDGSSYEQYF. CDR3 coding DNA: TGTGCCACCCAGGACGGGAGCTCCTACGAGCAGTACTTC.

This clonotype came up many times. The CDR3, as DNA: TGTGCCAGCAGCTTCAGGCTAGCGGGCCACACGTCCTACGAGCAGTACTTC. This encodes CASSFRLAGHTSYEQYF. This rearrangement joins TRBV5-5 to TRBJ2-7; 8 bases are shared with TRBD2. The CDR3 is 17 amino acids. In germline, CDR1 is SGHKS, CDR2 YYEKEE (reference sequence). The V and J ends lost 2 bases and 1 base, in that order; junction bases with no gene match: 11.

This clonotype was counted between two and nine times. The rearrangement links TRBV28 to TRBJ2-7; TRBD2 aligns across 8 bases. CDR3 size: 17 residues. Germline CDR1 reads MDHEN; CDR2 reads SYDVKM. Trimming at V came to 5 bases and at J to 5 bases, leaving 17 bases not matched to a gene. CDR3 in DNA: TGTGCCAGCAGTCTTGCGCATGGTGGAGCGGGGGCCAACGAGCAGTACTTC. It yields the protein CASSLAHGGAGANEQYF.

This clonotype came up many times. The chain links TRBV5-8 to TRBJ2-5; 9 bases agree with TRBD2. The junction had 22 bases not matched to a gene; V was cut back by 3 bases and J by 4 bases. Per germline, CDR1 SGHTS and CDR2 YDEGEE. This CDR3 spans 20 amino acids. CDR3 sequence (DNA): TGTGCCAGCAGCTCTCCGGGACTAGCCCCCACGAAGGCTAGAGGAGAGACCCAGTACTTC. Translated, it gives CASSSPGLAPTKARGETQYF.

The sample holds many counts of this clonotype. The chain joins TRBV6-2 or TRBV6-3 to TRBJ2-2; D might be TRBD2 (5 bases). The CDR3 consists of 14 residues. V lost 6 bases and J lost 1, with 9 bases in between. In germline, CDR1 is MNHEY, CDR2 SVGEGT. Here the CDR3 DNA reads TGTGCCAGCAGCTTCCGGGAGAACACCGGGGAGCTGTTTTTT. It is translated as CASSFRENTGELFF.

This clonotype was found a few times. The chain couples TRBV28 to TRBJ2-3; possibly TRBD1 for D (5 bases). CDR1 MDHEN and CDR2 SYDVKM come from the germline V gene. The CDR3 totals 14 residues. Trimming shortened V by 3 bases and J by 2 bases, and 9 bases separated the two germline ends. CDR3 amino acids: CASSFPRDTDTQYF. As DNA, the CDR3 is TGTGCCAGCAGTTTCCCCAGGGACACAGATACGCAGTATTTT.

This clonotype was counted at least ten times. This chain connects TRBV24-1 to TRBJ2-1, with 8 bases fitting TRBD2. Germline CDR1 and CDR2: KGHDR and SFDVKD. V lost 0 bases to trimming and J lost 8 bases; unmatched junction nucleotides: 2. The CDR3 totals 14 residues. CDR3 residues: CATSDLLGRDEQFF. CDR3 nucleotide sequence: TGTGCCACCAGTGATTTGCTCGGGAGGGATGAGCAGTTCTTC.

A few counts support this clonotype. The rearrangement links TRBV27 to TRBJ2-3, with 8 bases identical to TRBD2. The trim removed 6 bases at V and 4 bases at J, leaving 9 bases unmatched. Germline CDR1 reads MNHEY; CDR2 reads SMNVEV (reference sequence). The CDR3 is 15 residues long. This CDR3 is CASRPTGLGSDTQYF. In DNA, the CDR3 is TGTGCCAGCAGACCGACGGGACTAGGGTCAGATACGCAGTATTTT.

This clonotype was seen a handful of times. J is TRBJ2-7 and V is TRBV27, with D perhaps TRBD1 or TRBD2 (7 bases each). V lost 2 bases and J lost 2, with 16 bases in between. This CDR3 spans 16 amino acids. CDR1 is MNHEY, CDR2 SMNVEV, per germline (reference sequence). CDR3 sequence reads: CASSLTQGGGAYEQYF. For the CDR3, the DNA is TGTGCCAGCAGTTTAACCCAGGGGGGAGGGGCCTACGAGCAGTACTTC.

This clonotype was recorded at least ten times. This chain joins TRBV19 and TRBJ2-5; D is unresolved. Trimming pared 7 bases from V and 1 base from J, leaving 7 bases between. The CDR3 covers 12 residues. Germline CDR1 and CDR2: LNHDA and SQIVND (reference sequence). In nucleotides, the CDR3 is TGTGCCAGTACTACGGGCCAAGAGACCCAGTACTTC. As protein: CASTTGQETQYF.

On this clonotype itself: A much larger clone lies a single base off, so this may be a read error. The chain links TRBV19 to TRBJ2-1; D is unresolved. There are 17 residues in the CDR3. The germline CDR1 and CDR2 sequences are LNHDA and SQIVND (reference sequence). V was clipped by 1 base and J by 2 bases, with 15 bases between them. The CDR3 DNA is TGTGCCAGTAGTATAGTGCTTACGGCGTGCACCTACAATGAGCAGTTCTTC. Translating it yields CASSIVLTACTYNEQFF.

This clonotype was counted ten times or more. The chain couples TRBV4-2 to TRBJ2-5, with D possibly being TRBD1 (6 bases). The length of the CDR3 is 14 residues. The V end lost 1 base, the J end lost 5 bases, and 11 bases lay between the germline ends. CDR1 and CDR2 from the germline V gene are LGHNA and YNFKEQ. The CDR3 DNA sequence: TGTGCCAGCAGCCAAGTCGGGGACATCGAGACCCAGTACTTC. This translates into CASSQVGDIETQYF.

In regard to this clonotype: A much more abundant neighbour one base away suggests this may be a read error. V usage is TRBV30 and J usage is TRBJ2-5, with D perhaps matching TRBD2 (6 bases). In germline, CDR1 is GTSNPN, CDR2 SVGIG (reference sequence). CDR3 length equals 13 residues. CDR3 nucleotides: TGTGCCTGTCGCCGGGACTTTCAAGGGACCCAGTACTTC. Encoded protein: CACRRDFQGTQYF.

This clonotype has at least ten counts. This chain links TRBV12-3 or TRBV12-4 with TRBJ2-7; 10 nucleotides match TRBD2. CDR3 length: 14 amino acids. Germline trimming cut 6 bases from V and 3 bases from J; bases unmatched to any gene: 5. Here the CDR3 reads CASSPSGRFYEQYF. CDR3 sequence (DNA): TGTGCCAGCAGCCCTAGCGGGAGATTCTACGAGCAGTACTTC.

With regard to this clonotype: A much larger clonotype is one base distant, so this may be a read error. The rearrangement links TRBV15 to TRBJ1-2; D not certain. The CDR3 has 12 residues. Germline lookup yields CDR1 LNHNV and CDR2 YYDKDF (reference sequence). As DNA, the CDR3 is TGTGCCACCTGCAGAGCTGAATCTGGCTACACCTTC. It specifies CATCRAESGYTF.